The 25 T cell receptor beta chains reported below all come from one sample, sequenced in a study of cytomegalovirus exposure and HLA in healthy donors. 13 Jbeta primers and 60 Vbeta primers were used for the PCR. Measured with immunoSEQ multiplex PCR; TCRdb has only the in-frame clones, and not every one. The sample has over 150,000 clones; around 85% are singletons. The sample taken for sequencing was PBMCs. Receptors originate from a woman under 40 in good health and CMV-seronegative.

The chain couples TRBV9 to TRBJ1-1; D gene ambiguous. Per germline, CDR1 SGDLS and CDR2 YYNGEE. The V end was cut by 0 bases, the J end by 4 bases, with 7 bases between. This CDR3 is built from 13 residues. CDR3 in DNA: TGTGCCAGCAGCGTAGAGCCATCCACTGAAGCTTTCTTT. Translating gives CASSVEPSTEAFF.

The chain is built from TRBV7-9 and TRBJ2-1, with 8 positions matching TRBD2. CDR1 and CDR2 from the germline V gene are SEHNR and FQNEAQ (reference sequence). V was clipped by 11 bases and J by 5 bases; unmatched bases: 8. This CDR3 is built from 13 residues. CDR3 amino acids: CARAPSGHNEQFF. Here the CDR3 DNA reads TGTGCCCGTGCACCTAGCGGGCACAATGAGCAGTTCTTC. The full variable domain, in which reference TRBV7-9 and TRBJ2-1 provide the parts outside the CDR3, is DTGVSQNPRHKITKRGQNVTFRCDPISEHNRLYWYRQTLGQGPEFLTYFQNEAQLEKSRLLSDRFSAERPKGSFSTLEIQRTEQGDSAMYLCARAPSGHNEQFFGPGTRLTVL.

The CDR3 loop is CASTSGRGVDNEQFF. CDR3 DNA sequence: TGTGCCAGCACGAGCGGGAGAGGGGTTGACAATGAGCAGTTCTTC. V gene TRBV7-3 combines with J gene TRBJ2-1; 8 bases are a match to TRBD2. The germline CDR1 and CDR2 sequences are SGHTA and FQGTGA. CDR3 length: 15 residues. V shed 7 bases and J 5 bases; nucleotides not matched to a gene: 10.

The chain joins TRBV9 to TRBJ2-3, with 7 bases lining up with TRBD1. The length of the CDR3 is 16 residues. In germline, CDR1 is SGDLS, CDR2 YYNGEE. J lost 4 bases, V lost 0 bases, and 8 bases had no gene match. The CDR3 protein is CASSVAGTEEADTQYF. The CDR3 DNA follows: TGTGCCAGCAGCGTAGCTGGGACAGAAGAGGCAGATACGCAGTATTTT.

The CDR3 protein is CASSPGGPGGTEAFF. CDR3 in DNA: TGCGCCAGCAGCCCCGGAGGGCCCGGGGGAACTGAAGCTTTCTTT. This chain connects TRBV10-1 to TRBJ1-1; the D gene is possibly TRBD1 (5 bases). Germline V CDR1 and CDR2: WNHNN, SYGVQD (reference sequence). The CDR3 spans 15 residues. Trimming took off 6 bases at V and 5 bases at J, with 19 bases between the two ends.

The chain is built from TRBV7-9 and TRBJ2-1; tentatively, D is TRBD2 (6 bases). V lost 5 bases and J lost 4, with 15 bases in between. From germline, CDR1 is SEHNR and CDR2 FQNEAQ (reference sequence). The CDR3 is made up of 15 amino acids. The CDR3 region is CASSPPGEIYNEQFF. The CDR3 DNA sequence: TGTGCCAGCAGCCCTCCGGGGGAGATTTACAATGAGCAGTTCTTC.

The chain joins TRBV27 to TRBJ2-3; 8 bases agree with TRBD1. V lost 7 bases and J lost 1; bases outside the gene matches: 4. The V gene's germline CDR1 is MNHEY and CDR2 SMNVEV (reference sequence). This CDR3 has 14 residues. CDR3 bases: TGTGCCAGCACGACGGGACAGGGCACAGATACGCAGTATTTT. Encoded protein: CASTTGQGTDTQYF.

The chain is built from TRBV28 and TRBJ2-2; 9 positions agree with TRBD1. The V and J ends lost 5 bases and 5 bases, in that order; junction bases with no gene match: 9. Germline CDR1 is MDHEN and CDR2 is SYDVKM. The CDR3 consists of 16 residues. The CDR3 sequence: CASSRTSGTGTGELFF. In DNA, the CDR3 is TGTGCCAGCAGTCGAACGTCTGGGACAGGGACCGGGGAGCTGTTTTTT. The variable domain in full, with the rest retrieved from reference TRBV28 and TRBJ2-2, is DVKVTQSSRYLVKRTGEKVFLECVQDMDHENMFWYRQDPGLGLRLIYFSYDVKMKEKGDIPEGYSVSREKKERFSLILESASTNQTSMYLCASSRTSGTGTGELFFGEGSRLTVL.

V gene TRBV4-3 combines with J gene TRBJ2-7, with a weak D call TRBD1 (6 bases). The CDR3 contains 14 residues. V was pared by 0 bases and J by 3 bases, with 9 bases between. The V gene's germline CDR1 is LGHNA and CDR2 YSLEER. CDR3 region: CASSQEYRVYEQYF. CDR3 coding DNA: TGCGCCAGCAGCCAAGAGTACAGGGTCTACGAGCAGTACTTC.

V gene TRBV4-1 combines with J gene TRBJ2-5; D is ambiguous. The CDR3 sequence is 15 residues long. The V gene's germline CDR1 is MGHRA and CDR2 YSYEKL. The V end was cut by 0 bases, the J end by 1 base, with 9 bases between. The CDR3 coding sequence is TGCGCCAGCAGCCAAGATCCCGCGTCCCAAGAGACCCAGTACTTC. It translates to CASSQDPASQETQYF.

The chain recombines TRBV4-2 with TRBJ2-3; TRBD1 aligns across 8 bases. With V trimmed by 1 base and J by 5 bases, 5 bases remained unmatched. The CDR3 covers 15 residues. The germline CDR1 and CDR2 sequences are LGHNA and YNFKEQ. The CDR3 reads CASSQGQGTIDTQYF. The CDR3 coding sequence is TGTGCCAGCAGCCAAGGACAGGGGACCATAGATACGCAGTATTTT.

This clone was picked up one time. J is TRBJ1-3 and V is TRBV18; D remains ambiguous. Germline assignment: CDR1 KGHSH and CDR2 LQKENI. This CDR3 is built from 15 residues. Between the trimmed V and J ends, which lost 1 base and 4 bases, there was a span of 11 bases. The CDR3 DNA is TGTGCCAGCTCACCACAGGTGGACTTAGGAAACACCATATATTTT. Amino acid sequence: CASSPQVDLGNTIYF.

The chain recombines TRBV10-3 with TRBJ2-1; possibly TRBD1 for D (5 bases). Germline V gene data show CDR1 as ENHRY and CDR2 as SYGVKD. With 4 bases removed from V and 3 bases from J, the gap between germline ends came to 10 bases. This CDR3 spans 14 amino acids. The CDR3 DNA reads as TGTGCCATCAGTGCGGCCAGGGACTACAATGAGCAGTTCTTC. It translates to CAISAARDYNEQFF.

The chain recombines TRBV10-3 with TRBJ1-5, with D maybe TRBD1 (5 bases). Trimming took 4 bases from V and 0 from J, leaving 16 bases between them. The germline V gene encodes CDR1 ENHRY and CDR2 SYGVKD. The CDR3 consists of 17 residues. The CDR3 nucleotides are TGTGCCATCAGTGGGGCCGGACACCGATATAGCAATCAGCCCCAGCATTTT. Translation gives CAISGAGHRYSNQPQHF.

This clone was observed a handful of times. The CDR3 DNA follows: TGTGCCACCAGCAGAGACCCGACAGGGAATGAAAAACTGTTTTTT. Translated, it gives CATSRDPTGNEKLFF. The rearrangement uses TRBV15 and TRBJ1-4, with 7 bases lining up with TRBD1. With 0 bases clipped from V and 5 bases from J, the junction kept 3 bases outside the gene matches. The CDR3 loop spans 15 amino acids. CDR1 and CDR2 from the germline V gene are LNHNV and YYDKDF (reference sequence).

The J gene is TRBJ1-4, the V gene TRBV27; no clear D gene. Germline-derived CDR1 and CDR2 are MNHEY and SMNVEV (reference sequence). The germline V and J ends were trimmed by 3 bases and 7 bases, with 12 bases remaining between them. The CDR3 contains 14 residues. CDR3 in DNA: TGTGCCAGCAGTTTGAGGGCGGAGCGTGAAAAACTGTTTTTT. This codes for CASSLRAEREKLFF.

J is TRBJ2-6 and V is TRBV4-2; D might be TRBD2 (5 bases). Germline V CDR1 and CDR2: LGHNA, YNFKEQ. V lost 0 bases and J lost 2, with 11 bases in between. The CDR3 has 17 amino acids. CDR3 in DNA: TGTGCCAGCAGCCAAGAGGCCACTAGGGCTGGGGCCAACGTCCTGACTTTC. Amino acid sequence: CASSQEATRAGANVLTF.

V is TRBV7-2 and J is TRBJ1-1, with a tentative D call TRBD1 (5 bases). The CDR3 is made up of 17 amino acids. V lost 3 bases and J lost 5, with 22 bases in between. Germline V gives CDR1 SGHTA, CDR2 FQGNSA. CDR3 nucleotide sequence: TGTGCCAGCAGCTTGGGCCCTGCGAACAGGATCGGGACTGAAGCTTTCTTT. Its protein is CASSLGPANRIGTEAFF.

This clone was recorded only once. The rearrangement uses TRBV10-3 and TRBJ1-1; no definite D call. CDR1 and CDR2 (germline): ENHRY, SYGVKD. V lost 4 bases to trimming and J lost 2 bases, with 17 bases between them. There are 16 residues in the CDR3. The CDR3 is CAISALGSGDNTEAFF. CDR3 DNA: TGTGCCATCAGTGCCCTTGGGTCCGGAGATAACACTGAAGCTTTCTTT.

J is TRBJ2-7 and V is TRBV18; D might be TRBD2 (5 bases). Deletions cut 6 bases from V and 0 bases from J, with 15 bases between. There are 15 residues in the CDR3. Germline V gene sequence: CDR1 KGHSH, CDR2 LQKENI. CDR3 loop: CASSRGPESSYEQYF. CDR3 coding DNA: TGTGCCAGCTCCCGCGGGCCAGAAAGCTCCTACGAGCAGTACTTC.

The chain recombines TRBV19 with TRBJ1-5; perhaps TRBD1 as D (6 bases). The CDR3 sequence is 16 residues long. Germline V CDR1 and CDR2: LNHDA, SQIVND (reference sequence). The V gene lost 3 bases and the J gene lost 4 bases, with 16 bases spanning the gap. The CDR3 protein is CASSMGNRVPNQPQHF. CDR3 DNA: TGTGCCAGTAGTATGGGGAACAGGGTTCCGAATCAGCCCCAGCATTTT.

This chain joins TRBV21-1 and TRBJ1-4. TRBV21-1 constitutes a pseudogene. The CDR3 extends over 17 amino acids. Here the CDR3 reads CASTGIGRGGHNEKLFF. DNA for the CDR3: TGTGCCAGCACCGGAATCGGGCGGGGCGGGCATAATGAAAAACTGTTTTTT.

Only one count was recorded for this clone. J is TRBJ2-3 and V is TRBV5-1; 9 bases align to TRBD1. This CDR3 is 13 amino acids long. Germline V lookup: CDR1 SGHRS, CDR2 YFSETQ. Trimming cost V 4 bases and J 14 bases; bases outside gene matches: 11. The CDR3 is CASSPGTGNGPYF. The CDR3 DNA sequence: TGCGCCAGCAGCCCCGGGACAGGGAACGGGCCGTATTTT.

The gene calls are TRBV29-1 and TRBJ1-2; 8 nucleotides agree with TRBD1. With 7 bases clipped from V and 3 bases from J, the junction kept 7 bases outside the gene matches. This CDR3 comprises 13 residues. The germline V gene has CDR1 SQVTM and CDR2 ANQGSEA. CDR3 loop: CSAPRGQDYGYTF. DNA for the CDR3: TGCAGCGCTCCCAGGGGGCAGGACTATGGCTACACCTTC.

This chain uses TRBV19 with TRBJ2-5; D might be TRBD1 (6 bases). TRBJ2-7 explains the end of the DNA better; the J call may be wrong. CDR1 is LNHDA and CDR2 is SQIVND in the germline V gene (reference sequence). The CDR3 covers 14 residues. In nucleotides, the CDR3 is TGTGCCAGCAAAGACAGGAGGTCCTCCTACGAGCAGTACTTC. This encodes CASKDRRSSYEQYF.